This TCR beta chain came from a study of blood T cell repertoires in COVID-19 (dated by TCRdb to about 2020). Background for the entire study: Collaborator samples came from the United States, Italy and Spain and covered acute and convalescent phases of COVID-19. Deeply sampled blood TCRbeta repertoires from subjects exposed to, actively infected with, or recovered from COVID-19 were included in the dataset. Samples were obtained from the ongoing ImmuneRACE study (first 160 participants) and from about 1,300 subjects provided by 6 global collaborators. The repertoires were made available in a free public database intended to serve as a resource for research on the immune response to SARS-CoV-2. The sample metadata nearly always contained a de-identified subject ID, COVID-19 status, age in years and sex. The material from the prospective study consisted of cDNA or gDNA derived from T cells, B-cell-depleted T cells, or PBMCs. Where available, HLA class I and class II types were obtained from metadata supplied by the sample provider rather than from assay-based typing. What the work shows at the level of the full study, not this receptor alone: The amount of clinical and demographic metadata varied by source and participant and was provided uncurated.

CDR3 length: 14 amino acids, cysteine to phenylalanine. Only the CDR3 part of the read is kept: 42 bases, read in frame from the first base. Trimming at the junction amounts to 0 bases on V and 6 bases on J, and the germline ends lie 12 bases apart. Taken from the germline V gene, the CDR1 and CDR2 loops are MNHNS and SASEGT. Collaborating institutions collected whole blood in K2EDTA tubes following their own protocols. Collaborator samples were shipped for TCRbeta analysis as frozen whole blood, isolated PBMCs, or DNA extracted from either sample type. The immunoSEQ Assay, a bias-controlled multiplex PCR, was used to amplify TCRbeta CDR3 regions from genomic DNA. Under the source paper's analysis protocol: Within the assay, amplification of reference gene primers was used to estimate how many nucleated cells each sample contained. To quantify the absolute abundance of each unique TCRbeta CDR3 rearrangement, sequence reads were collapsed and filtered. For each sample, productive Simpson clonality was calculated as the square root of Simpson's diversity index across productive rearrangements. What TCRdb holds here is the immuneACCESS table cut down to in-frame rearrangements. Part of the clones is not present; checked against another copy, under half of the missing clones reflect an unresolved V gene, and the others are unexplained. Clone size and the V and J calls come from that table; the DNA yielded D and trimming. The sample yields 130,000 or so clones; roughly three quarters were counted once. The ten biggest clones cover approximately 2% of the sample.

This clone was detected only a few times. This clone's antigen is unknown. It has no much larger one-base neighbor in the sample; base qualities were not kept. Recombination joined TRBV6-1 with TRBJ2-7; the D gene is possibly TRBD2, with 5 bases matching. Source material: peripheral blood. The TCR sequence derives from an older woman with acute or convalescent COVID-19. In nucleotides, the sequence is TGTGCCAGCAGTGAAGCGGGAGCCCCCTCCGAGCAGTACTTC. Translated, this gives CASSEAGAPSEQYF.